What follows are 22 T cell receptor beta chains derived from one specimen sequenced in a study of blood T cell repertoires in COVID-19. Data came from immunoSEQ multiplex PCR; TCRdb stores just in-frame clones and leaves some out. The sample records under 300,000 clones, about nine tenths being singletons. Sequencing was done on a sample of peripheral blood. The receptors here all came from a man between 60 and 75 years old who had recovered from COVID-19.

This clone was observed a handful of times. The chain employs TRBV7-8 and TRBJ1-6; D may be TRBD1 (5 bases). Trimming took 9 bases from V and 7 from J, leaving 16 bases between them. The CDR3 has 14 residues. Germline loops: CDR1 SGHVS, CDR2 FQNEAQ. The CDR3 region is CASQLGGGNSPLHF. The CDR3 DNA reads TGTGCCAGTCAGCTCGGGGGGGGAAATTCACCCCTCCACTTT. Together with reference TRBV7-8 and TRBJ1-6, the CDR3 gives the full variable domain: GAGVSQSPRYKVAKRGQDVALRCDPISGHVSLFWYQQALGQGPEFLTYFQNEAQLDKSGLPSDRFFAERPEGSVSTLKIQRTQQEDSAVYLCASQLGGGNSPLHFGNGTRLTVT.

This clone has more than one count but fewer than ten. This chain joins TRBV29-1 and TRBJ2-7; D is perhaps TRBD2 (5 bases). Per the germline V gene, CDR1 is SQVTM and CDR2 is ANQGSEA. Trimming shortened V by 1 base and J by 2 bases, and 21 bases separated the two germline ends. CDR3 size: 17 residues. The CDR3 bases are TGCAGCGTTGAAGCCCGGGAAAGGCCGGGCGGCCCCTACGAGCAGTACTTC. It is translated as CSVEARERPGGPYEQYF.

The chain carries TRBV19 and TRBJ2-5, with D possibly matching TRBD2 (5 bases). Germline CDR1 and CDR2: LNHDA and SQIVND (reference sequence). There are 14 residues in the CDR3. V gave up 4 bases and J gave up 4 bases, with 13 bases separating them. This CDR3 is CASSTNRGRETQYF. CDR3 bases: TGTGCCAGTAGTACTAACAGAGGGAGAGAGACCCAGTACTTC.

CDR3 nucleotide sequence: TGTGCTAGTGGGAGGACTAGCGGGGCACAAGAGACCCAGTACTTC. Translating it yields CASGRTSGAQETQYF. V and J are TRBV12-5 and TRBJ2-5, with 12 bases fitting TRBD2. The CDR3 has 15 residues. Germline CDR1 LGHNT, CDR2 FRNRAP. Germline trimming cut 6 bases from V and 2 bases from J; bases unmatched to any gene: 4.

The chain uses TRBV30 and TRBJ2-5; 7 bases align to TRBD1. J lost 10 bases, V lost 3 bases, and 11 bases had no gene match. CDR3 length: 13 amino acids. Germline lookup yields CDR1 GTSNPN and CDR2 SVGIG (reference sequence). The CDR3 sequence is CAWSRGQVSVQYF. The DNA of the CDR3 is TGTGCCTGGAGCCGAGGACAGGTCTCCGTCCAGTACTTC.

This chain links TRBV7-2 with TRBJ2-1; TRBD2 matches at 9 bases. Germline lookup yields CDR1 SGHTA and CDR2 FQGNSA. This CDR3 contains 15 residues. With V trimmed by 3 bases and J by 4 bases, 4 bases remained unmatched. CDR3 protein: CASSFAGGLYNEQFF. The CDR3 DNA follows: TGTGCCAGCAGCTTTGCGGGGGGGTTATACAATGAGCAGTTCTTC.

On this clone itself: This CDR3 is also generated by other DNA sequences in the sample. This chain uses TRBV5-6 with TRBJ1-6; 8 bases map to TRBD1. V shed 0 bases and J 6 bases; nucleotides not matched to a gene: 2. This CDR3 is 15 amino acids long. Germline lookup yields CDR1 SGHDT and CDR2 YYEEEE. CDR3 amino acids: CASSLAGTGNSPLHF. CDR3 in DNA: TGTGCCAGCAGCTTGGCGGGGACAGGTAATTCACCCCTCCACTTT.

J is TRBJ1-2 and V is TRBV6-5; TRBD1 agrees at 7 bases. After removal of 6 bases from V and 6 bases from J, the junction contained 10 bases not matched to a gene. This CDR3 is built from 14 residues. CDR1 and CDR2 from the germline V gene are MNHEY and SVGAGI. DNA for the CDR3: TGTGCCAGCAGCCCAAACCGACAGGGACATGGCTACACCTTC. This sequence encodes CASSPNRQGHGYTF.

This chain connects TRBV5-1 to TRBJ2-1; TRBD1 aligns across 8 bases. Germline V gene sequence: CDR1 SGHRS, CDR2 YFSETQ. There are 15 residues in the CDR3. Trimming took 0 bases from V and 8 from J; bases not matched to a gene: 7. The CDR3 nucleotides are TGCGCCAGCAGCTTGGATGGGGCAGGGGGCTATGAGCAGTTCTTC. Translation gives CASSLDGAGGYEQFF.

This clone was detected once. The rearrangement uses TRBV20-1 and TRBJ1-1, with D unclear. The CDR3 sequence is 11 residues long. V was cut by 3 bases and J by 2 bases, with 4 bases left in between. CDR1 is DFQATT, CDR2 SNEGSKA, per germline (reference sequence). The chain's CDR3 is CSASYNTEAFF. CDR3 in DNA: TGCAGTGCTAGTTATAACACTGAAGCTTTCTTT.

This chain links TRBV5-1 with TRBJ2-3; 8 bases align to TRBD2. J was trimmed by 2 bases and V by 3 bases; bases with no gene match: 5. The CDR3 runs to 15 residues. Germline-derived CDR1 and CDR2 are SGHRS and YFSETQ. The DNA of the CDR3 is TGCGCCAGCAGCTGGTCGGGACTAGACACAGATACGCAGTATTTT. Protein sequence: CASSWSGLDTDTQYF. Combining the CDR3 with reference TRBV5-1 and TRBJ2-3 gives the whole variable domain KAGVTQTPRYLIKTRGQQVTLSCSPISGHRSVSWYQQTPGQGLQFLFEYFSETQRNKGNFPGRFSGRQFSNSRSEMNVSTLELGDSALYLCASSWSGLDTDTQYFGPGTRLTVL.

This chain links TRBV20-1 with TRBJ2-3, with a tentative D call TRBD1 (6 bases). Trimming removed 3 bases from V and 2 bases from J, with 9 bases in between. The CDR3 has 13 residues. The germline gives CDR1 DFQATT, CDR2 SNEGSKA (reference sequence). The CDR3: CSASRGITDTQYF. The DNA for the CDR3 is TGCAGTGCTAGTAGGGGGATCACAGATACGCAGTATTTT.

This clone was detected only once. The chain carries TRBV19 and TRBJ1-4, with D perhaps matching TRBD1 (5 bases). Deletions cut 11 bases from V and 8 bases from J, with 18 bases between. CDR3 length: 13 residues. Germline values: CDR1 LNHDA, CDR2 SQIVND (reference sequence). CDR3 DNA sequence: TGTGCCGGATCCAGGGCGTTCGGAGAAAAACTGTTTTTT. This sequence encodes CAGSRAFGEKLFF.

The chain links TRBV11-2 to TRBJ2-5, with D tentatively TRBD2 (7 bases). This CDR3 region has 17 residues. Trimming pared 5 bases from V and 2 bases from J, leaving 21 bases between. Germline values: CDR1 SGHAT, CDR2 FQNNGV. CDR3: CASSLGGRGTLQETQYF. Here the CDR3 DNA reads TGTGCCAGCAGCCTAGGGGGGCGGGGGACCCTACAAGAGACCCAGTACTTC.

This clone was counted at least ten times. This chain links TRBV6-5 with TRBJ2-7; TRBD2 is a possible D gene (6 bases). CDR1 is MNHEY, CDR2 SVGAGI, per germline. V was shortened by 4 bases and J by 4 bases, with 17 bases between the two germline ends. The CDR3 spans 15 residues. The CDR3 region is CASSFTETGTYEQYV. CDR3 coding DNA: TGTGCCAGCAGTTTCACCGAGACTGGGACTTACGAGCAGTACGTC.

CDR3 sequence reads: CASSLKGAWTEAFF. The CDR3 region has the DNA TGTGCCAGTAGTTTGAAAGGGGCATGGACTGAAGCTTTCTTT. The J gene is TRBJ1-1, the V gene TRBV19; TRBD1 might be the D (5 bases). The CDR3 covers 14 residues. Per germline, CDR1 LNHDA and CDR2 SQIVND (reference sequence). The V end lost 5 bases, the J end lost 5 bases, and 15 bases lay between the germline ends.

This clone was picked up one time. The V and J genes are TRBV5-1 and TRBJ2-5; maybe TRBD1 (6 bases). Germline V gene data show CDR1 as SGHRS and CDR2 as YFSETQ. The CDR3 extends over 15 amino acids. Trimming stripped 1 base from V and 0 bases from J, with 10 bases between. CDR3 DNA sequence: TGCGCCAGCAGCTTGACAGGGACGTACCAAGAGACCCAGTACTTC. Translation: CASSLTGTYQETQYF.

CDR3 bases: TGTGCCAGTAGTTGGTCCCAGATCTACAATGAGCAGTTCTTC. As protein: CASSWSQIYNEQFF. The chain links TRBV19 to TRBJ2-1; D is undetermined. Germline V gene lookup returns CDR1 LNHDA and CDR2 SQIVND (reference sequence). The CDR3 runs to 14 residues. Deletions cut 5 bases from V and 3 bases from J, with 11 bases between. Full variable domain (rest looked up from reference TRBV19 and TRBJ2-1): DGGITQSPKYLFRKEGQNVTLSCEQNLNHDAMYWYRQDPGQGLRLIYYSQIVNDFQKGDIAEGYSVSREKKESFPLTVTSAQKNPTAFYLCASSWSQIYNEQFFGPGTRLTVL.

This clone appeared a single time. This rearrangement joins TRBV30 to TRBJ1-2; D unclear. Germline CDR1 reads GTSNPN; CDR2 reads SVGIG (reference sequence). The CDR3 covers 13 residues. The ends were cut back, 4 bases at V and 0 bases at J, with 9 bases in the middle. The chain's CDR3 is CAWNKLPNYGYTF. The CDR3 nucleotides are TGTGCCTGGAACAAACTACCTAACTATGGCTACACCTTC.

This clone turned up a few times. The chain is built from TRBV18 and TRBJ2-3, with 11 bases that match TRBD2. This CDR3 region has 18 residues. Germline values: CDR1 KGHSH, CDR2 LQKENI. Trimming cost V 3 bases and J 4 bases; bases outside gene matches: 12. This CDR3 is CASSPPTNLAGGPDTQYF. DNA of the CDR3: TGTGCCAGCTCACCGCCCACCAACCTAGCGGGGGGCCCAGATACGCAGTATTTT.

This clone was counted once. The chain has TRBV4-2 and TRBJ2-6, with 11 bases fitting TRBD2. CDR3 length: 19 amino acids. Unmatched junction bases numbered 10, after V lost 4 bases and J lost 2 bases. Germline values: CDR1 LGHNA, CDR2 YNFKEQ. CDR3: CASSLRLLAGEPGANVLTF. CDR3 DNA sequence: TGTGCCAGCAGCCTCAGATTACTAGCGGGGGAGCCTGGGGCCAACGTCCTGACTTTC.

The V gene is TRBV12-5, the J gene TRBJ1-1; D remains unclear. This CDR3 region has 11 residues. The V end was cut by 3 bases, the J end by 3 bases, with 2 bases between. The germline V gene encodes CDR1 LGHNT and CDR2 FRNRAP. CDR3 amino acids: CASGFYTEAFF. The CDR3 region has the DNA TGTGCTAGTGGTTTCTACACTGAAGCTTTCTTT.